This record concerns one T cell receptor beta chain sequence. The data derive from a study of cytomegalovirus exposure and HLA in healthy donors. V lost 3 bases, J lost 5 bases, and 11 bases stayed unmatched. Germline V gene sequence: CDR1 KGHSH, CDR2 LQKENI. The CDR3 totals 16 residues. 13 Jbeta primers and 60 Vbeta primers were used for the PCR. The data were produced by immunoSEQ multiplex PCR, yet TCRdb's version contains in-frame clones alone and is incomplete. Altogether about 140,000 clones are present, about four fifths being singletons, with the ten largest covering 1% to 1.5%. The chain joins TRBV18 to TRBJ2-5; 8 positions agree with TRBD1. This TCR derives from a male donor in good health and CMV-seropositive. Sample: PBMCs. CDR3 sequence reads: CASSPRMNRGYETQYF. CDR3 DNA: TGTGCCAGCTCACCCAGGATGAACAGGGGGTACGAGACCCAGTACTTC.